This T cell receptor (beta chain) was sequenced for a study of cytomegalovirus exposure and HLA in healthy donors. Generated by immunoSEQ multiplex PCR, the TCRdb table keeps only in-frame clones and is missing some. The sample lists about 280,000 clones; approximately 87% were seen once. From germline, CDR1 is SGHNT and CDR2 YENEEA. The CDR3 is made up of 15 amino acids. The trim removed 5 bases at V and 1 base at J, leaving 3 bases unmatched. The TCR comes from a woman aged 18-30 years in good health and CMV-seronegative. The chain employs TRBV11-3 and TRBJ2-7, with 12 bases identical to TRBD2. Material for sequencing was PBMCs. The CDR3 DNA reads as TGTGCCAGCAGCCTGGGACTAGCGGGTTCCTACGAGCAGTACTTC. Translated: CASSLGLAGSYEQYF.